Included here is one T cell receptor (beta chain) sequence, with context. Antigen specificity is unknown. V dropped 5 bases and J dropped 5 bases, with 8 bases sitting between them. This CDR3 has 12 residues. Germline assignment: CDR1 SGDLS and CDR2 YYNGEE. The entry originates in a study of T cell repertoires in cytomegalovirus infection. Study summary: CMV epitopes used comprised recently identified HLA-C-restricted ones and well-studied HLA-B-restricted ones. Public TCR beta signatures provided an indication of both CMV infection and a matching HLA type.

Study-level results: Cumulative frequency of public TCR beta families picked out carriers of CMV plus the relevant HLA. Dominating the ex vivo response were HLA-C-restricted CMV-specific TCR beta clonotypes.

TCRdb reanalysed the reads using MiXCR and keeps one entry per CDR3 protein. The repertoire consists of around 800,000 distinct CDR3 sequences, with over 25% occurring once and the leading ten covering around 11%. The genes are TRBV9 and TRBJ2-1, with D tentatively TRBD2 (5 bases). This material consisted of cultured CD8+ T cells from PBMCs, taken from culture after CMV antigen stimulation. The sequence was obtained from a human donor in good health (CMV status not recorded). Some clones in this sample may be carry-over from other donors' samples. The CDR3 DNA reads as TGTGCCAGCAGGTTGGAGGACAATGAGCAGTTCTTC. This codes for CASRLEDNEQFF.